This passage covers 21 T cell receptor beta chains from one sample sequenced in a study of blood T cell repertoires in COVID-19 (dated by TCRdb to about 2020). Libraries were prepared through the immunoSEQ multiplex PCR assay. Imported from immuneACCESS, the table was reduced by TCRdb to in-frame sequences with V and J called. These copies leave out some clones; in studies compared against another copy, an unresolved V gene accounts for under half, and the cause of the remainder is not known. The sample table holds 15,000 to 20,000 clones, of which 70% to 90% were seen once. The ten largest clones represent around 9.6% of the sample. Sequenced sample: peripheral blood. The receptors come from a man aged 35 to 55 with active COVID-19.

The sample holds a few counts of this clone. CDR3 nucleotides: TGTGCCAGCAGCCGCGGGGCGGTGAGCTCCTACGAGCAGTACTTC. Its translation: CASSRGAVSSYEQYF. The chain is built from TRBV11-2 and TRBJ2-7; TRBD2 is a possible D gene (6 bases). The CDR3 consists of 15 residues. Trimming took off 5 bases at V and 0 bases at J, with 14 bases between the two ends. Germline V gene sequence: CDR1 SGHAT, CDR2 FQNNGV.

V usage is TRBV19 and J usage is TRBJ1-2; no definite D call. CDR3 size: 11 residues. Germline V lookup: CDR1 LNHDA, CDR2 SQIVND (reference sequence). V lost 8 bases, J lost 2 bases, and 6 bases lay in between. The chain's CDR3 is CASLSNYGYTF. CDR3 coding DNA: TGTGCCAGTCTCTCCAACTATGGCTACACCTTC.

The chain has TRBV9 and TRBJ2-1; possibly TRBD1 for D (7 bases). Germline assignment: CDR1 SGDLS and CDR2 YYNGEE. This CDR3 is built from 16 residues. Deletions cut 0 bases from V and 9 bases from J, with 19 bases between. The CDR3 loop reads CASSVAPGQMTSEQFF. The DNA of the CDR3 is TGTGCCAGCAGCGTAGCTCCGGGACAGATGACTAGTGAGCAGTTCTTC.

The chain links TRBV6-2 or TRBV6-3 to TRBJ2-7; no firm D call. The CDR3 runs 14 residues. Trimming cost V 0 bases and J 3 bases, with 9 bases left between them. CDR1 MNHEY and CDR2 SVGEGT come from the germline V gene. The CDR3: CASSYSRGGYEQYF. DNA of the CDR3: TGTGCCAGCAGTTACTCGCGCGGTGGCTACGAGCAGTACTTC.

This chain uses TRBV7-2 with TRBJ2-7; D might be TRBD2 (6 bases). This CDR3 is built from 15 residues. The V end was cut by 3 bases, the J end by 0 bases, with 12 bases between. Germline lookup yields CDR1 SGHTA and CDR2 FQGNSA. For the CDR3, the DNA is TGTGCCAGCAGCTTGAACGGGGGTAGCTCCTACGAGCAGTACTTC. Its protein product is CASSLNGGSSYEQYF.

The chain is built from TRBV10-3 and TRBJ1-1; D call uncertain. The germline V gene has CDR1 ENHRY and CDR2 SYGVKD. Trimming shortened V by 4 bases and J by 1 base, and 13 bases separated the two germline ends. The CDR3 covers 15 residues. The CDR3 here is CAISALQIGNTEAFF. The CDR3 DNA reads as TGTGCCATCAGTGCGCTACAGATCGGGAACACTGAAGCTTTCTTT.

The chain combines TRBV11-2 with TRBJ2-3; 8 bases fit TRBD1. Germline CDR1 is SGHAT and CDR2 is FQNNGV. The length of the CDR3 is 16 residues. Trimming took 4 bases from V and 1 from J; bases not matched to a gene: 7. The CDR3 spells CASSSGQGVGTDTQYF. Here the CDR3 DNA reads TGTGCCAGCAGCTCAGGACAGGGAGTGGGCACAGATACGCAGTATTTT.

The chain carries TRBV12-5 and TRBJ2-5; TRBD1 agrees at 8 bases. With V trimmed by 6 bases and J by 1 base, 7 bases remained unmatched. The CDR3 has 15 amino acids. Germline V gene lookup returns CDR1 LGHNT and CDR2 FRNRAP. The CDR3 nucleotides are TGTGCTAGTGGGGCCGGGACAGGCGCCCAAGAGACCCAGTACTTC. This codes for CASGAGTGAQETQYF.

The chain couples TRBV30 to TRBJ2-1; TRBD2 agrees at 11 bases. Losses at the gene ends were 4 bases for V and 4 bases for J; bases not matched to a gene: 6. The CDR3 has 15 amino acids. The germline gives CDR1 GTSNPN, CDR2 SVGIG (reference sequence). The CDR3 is CAWTPGTSGYNEQFF. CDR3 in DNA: TGTGCCTGGACCCCCGGGACTAGCGGATACAATGAGCAGTTCTTC.

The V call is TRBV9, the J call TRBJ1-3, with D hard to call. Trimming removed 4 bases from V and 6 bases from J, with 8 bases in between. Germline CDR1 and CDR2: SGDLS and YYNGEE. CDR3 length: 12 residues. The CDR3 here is CASSNRENTIYF. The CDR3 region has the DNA TGTGCCAGCAGCAACAGAGAAAACACCATATATTTT.

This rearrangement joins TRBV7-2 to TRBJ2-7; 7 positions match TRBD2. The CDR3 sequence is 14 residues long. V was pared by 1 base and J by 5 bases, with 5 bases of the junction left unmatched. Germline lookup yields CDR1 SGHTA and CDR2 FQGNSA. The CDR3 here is CASSLDETSNEQYF. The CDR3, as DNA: TGTGCCAGCAGCTTAGACGAGACTAGCAACGAGCAGTACTTC. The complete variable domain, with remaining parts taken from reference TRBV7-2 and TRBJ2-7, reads GAGVSQSPSNKVTEKGKDVELRCDPISGHTALYWYRQSLGQGLEFLIYFQGNSAPDKSGLPSDRFSAERTGGSVSTLTIQRTQQEDSAVYLCASSLDETSNEQYFGPGTRLTVT.

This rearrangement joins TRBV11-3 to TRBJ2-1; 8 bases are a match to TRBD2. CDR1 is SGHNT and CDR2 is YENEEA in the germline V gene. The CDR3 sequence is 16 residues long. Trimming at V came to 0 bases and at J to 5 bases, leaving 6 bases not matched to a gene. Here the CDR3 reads CASSLDLLAGNNEQFF. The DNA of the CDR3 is TGTGCCAGCAGCTTAGATCTCCTAGCGGGTAACAATGAGCAGTTCTTC.

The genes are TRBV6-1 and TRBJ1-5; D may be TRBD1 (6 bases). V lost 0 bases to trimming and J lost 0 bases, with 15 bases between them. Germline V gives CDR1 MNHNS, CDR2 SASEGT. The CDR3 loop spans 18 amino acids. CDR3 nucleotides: TGTGCCAGCAGTGAAGCTTATTTATACAGGGCTAGCAATCAGCCCCAGCATTTT. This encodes CASSEAYLYRASNQPQHF.

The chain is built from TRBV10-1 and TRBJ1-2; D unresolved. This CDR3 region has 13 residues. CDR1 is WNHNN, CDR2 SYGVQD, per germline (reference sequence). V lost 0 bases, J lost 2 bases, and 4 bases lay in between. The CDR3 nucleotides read TGCGCCAGCAGTGAGTCACAGAACTATGGCTACACCTTC. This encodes CASSESQNYGYTF.

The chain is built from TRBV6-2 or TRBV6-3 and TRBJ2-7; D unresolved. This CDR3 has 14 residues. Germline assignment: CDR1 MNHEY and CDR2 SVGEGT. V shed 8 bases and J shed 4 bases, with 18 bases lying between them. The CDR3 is CASGPSGSRYEQYF. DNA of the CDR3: TGTGCCAGCGGCCCTAGTGGTTCTCGGTACGAGCAGTACTTC.

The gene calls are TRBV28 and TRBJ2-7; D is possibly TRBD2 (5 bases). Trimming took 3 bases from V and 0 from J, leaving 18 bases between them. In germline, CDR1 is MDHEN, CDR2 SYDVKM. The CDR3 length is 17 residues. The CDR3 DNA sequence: TGTGCCAGCAGTTTCTCCGGGGTTTCCTTATACTCCTACGAGCAGTACTTC. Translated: CASSFSGVSLYSYEQYF.

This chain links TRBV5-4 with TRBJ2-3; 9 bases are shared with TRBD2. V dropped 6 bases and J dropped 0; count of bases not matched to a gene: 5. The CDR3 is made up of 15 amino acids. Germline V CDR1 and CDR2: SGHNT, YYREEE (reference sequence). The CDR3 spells CASKRGAPSTDTQYF. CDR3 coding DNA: TGTGCCAGCAAGCGGGGGGCACCTAGCACAGATACGCAGTATTTT.

DNA of the CDR3: TGTGCCAGCAGCCTGGGGCTAGCGGGAGGTGGCGATACGCAGTATTTT. Its translation: CASSLGLAGGGDTQYF. The chain employs TRBV7-2 and TRBJ2-3, with 11 bases fitting TRBD2. Germline trimming cut 5 bases from V and 6 bases from J; bases unmatched to any gene: 10. Germline V gene sequence: CDR1 SGHTA, CDR2 FQGNSA. The CDR3 is made up of 16 amino acids.

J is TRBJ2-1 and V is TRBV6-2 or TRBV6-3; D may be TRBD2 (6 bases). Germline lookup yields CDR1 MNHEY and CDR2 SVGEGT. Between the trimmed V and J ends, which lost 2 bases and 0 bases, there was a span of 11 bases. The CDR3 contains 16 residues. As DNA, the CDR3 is TGTGCCAGCAGTTACGTGGCGGGAAGCTCCTACAATGAGCAGTTCTTC. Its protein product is CASSYVAGSSYNEQFF.

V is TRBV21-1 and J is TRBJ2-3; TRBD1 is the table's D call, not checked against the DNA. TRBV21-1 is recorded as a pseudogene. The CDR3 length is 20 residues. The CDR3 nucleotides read TGTGCCAGCAGCAAAGCGGCGAACAGGGGGCGGGTTGAGTCAGCGGATACGCAGTATTTT. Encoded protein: CASSKAANRGRVESADTQYF.

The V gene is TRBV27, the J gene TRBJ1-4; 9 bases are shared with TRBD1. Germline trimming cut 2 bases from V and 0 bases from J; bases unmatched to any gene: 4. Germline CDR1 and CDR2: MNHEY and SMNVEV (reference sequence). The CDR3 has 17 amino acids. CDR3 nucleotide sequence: TGTGCCAGCAGTTTAAGGCACAGGGGGCCAACTAATGAAAAACTGTTTTTT. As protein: CASSLRHRGPTNEKLFF.